This T cell receptor beta chain is from a study of blood T cells in healthy people across ages. The use of a sample-barcoded 5' primer and a J-beta primer mix characterized a second PCR of about 7 to 12 cycles. One entry per CDR3 protein, called by TCRdb with MiXCR from the 5' RACE reads. The repertoire holds about 600,000 distinct CDR3 sequences, with around half as singletons. The CDR3 contains 14 residues. CDR1 is SGHTA, CDR2 FQGNSA, per germline. This clonotype was obtained from a man older than 75 in good health. The chain uses TRBV7-2 and TRBJ2-4; TRBD1 matches 8 bases. With the DNA end fitting TRBJ2-7 better, the J assignment may be wrong. Source material: blood. DNA of the CDR3: TGTGCCAGCAGCAAGGACAGGGTCGCCTACGAGCAGTACTTC. Its translation is CASSKDRVAYEQYF.